This TCR beta chain was retrieved from a study of T cell repertoires in cytomegalovirus infection. Background on the study: CMV infection plus the matching HLA type was flagged by public TCR beta signatures.

Study observations and caveats: Carriage of CMV together with the relevant HLA was identifiable through cumulative public TCR beta family frequency. CMV-specific HLA-C-restricted TCR beta clonotypes dominated the ex vivo response.

The CDR3 contains 16 residues. The germline V gene encodes CDR1 SSHAT and CDR2 FNYEAQ (reference sequence). About this clonotype itself: Antigen unknown. An end of the junction differs from the germline gene, which may be a read error.

TCRdb re-derived calls from the reads in MiXCR, one entry per CDR3 protein. The sample lists 150,000 to 190,000 distinct CDR3 sequences; about a quarter were seen once. Specimen: PBMCs. This receptor was taken from a human donor in good health (CMV status not recorded). Some clones in this sample may be carry-over from other donors' samples. The chain is built from TRBV7-7 and TRBJ1-3, with a tentative D call TRBD1 (5 bases). The CDR3 DNA follows: TGTGCTAGCAGAGAAAGGGGAACAGGTCACCGAAACACCATATATTTT. This translates into CASRERGTGHRNTIYF.